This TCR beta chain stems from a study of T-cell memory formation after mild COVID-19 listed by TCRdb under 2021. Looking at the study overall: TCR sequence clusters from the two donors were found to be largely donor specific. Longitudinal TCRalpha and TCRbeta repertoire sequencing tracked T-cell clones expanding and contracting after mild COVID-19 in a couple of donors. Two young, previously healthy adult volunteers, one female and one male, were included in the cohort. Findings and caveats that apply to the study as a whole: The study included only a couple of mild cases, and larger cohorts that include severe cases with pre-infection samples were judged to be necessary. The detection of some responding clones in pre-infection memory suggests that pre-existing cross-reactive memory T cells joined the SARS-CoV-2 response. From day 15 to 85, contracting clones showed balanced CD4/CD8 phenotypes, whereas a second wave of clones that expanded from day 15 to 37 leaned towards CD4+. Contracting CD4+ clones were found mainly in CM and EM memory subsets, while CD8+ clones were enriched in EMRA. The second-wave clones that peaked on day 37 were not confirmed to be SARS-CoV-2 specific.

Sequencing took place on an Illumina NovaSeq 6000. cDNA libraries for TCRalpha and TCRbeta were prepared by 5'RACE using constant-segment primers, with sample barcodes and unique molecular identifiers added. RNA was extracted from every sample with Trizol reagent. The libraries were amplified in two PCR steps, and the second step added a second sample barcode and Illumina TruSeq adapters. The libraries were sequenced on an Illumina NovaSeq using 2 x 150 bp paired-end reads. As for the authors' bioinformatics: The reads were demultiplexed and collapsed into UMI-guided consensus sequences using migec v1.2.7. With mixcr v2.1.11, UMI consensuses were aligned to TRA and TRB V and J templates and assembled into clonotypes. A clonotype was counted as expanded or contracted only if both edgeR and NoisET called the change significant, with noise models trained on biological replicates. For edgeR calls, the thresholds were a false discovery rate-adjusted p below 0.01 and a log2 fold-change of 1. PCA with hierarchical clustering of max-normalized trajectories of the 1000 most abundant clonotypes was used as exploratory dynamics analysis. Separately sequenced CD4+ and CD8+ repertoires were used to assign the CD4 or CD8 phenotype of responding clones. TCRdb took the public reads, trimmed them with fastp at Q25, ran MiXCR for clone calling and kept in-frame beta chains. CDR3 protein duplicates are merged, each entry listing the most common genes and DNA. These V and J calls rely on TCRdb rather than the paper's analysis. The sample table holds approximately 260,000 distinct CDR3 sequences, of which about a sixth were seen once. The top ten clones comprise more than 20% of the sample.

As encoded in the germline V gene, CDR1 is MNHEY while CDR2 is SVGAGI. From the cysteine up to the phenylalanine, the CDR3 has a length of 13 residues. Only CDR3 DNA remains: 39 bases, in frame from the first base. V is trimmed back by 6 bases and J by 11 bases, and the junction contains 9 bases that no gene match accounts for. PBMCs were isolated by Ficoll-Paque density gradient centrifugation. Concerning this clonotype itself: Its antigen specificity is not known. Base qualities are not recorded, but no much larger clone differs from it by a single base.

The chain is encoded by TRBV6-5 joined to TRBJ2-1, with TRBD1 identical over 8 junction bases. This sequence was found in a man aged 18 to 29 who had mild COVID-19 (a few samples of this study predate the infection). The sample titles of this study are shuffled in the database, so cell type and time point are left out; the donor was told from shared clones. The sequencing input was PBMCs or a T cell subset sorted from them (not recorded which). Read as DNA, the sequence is TGTGCCAGCAGGTTGCCGGGGACAGGAAAGCAGTTCTTC. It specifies CASRLPGTGKQFF.